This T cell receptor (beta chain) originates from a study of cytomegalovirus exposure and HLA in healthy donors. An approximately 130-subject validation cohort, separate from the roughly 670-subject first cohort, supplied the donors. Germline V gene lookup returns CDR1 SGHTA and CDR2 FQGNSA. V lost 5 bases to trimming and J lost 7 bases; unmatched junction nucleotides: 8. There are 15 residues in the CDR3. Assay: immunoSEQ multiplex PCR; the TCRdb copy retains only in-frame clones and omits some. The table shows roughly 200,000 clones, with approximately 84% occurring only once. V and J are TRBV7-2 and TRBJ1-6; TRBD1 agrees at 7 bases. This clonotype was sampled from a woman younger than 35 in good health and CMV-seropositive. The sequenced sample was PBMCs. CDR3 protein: CASSRRTGKNSPLHF. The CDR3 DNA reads TGTGCCAGCAGCCGTAGGACAGGCAAGAATTCACCCCTCCACTTT. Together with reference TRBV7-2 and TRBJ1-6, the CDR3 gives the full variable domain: GAGVSQSPSNKVTEKGKDVELRCDPISGHTALYWYRQSLGQGLEFLIYFQGNSAPDKSGLPSDRFSAERTGGSVSTLTIQRTQQEDSAVYLCASSRRTGKNSPLHFGNGTRLTVT.